This is a list of T cell receptor beta chains from one sample in a study of OX40 agonist ivuxolimab in advanced cancers. Here immunoSEQ multiplex PCR was the method, and the copy in TCRdb shows in-frame clones only, minus some. The sample has about 79,000 clones; about 94% are singletons. The sequencing used CD4+ or CD8+ T cells sorted from blood, collected in a trial of the OX40 agonist ivuxolimab. Every receptor here comes from an adult with an advanced solid tumor such as melanoma, head and neck, liver or kidney cancer. Both conserved end residues are part of each CDR3. D genes are given only for firm matches. Rows give clone size only sometimes, using once, few, many, or a class for an expanded clone.

CDR3 DNA	CDR3 protein	V gene	J gene	D gene	clone size
TGTGCCAGCAGTTCGTCGGCCGGGCCCCAGCATTTT	CASSSSAGPQHF	TRBV27	TRBJ1-5	NA	NA
TGTGCTAGTGGTTTGGTTGGGAATGAGCAGTTCTTC	CASGLVGNEQFF	TRBV12-5	TRBJ2-1	NA	NA
TGCAGTGCTCCCCTAGGTAGTGAAGCTTTCTTT	CSAPLGSEAFF	TRBV20-1	TRBJ1-1	NA	NA
TGTGCCAGCAGCCAAGAGACCGCGGGAAAGGACGAGCAGTACTTC	CASSQETAGKDEQYF	TRBV4-2	TRBJ2-7	NA	once
TGTGCCAGCAGCCTCCCGGGGCAGCTTTATGGCTACACCTTC	CASSLPGQLYGYTF	TRBV6-6	TRBJ1-2	NA	NA
TGTGCCAGCAGCTACAGGGGCACCGGGGAGCTGTTTTTT	CASSYRGTGELFF	TRBV11-3	TRBJ2-2	TRBD1	NA
TGCGCCAGCAGCCCGCATGGGACTAGCGGGAGAGGTGGTGGTGAGACCCAGTACTTC	CASSPHGTSGRGGGETQYF	TRBV4-1	TRBJ2-5	TRBD2	NA
TGTGCCAGCAGGTGGACAGGGGTTAATAGTGAGCAGTTCTTC	CASRWTGVNSEQFF	TRBV7-9	TRBJ2-1	TRBD1	NA
TGCACCAGCAGCCGGAGCGGGGGCAAGGAGACCCAGTACTTC	CTSSRSGGKETQYF	TRBV1	TRBJ2-5	NA	NA
TGTGCCAGCAGCGTAGAGCTAGCGGGGGGGCATGAGCAGTTCTTC	CASSVELAGGHEQFF	TRBV9	TRBJ2-1	TRBD2	once
TGCGCCAGCAGCCAACCGGACGGGAACACTGAAGCTTTCTTT	CASSQPDGNTEAFF	TRBV4-1	TRBJ1-1	NA	NA
TGCGCCAGCAGCTTGGTAGAGGATGAAAAACTGTTTTTT	CASSLVEDEKLFF	TRBV5-1	TRBJ1-4	NA	NA
TGTGCCAGCAGCCCCCCCGGCGGCGCAGATACGCAGTATTTT	CASSPPGGADTQYF	TRBV14	TRBJ2-3	NA	NA
TGTGCCAGTAGTTTAGGAGGGGAACTCAACGAGCAGTACTTC	CASSLGGELNEQYF	TRBV19	TRBJ2-7	NA	NA
TGCGCCAGCAGCTCGTCACTAGCGGGAGGGCCGGGGCCAGATACGCAGTATTTT	CASSSSLAGGPGPDTQYF	TRBV5-1	TRBJ2-3	TRBD2	NA
TGTGCCAGCAGCTCGGGACAGGGACGGGAAAGCACAGATACGCAGTATTTT	CASSSGQGRESTDTQYF	TRBV7-3	TRBJ2-3	TRBD1	NA
TGTGCCAGCACAGGAGCGGGAGGGTTTGCGAATGAGCAGTTCTTC	CASTGAGGFANEQFF	TRBV9	TRBJ2-1	TRBD2	once
TGTGCCAGCAGCTTTGGCCGACTGGGAGGTCAGCCCCAGCATTTT	CASSFGRLGGQPQHF	TRBV5-6	TRBJ1-5	NA	NA
TGTGCCAGCAGTTTATTTCGACCGGACGCAGCCTCCTACGAGCAGTACTTC	CASSLFRPDAASYEQYF	TRBV27	TRBJ2-7	NA	NA
TGTGCCAGCTCCGGAAGGGGGCCTAACACCGGGGAGCTGTTTTTT	CASSGRGPNTGELFF	TRBV18	TRBJ2-2	TRBD1	NA
TGTGCCAGCAGCTTATCGCGCGATACGCAGTATTTT	CASSLSRDTQYF	TRBV7-9	TRBJ2-3	NA	NA
TGTGCCAGCAGTGAATTGGGCTACGAGCAGTACTTC	CASSELGYEQYF	TRBV25-1	TRBJ2-7	NA	NA
TGCGCCAGCAGCCAGGCACAGGGCGACTACAATGAGCAGTTCTTC	CASSQAQGDYNEQFF	TRBV4-1	TRBJ2-1	NA	NA
TGTGCCAGCAGCCCCGGACAGGGAGCCGCCTACGAGCAGTACTTC	CASSPGQGAAYEQYF	TRBV7-9	TRBJ2-7	TRBD1	NA
TGTGCCAGCAGCGTTGGCATAGGCTACGAGCAGTACTTC	CASSVGIGYEQYF	TRBV9	TRBJ2-7	NA	NA
TGTGCCAGTAGTATTGGAGCCGTCTATGGCTACACCTTC	CASSIGAVYGYTF	TRBV19	TRBJ1-2	NA	NA
TGTGCCAGCAGCGTAGTGGGCAGCTCTGGAAACACCATATATTTT	CASSVVGSSGNTIYF	TRBV9	TRBJ1-3	NA	NA
TGCGCCAGCAGCTTGGAAGGCGGGGGCACCATATATTTT	CASSLEGGGTIYF	TRBV5-1	TRBJ1-3	NA	NA
TGTGCCAGCAGCAACGGGCATGAGGGCCCACCCCTCCACTTT	CASSNGHEGPPLHF	TRBV5-4	TRBJ1-6	NA	few
TGTGCCAGCAGCCCTTTGGGGGCAGGGGGAGAGACCCAGTACTTC	CASSPLGAGGETQYF	TRBV7-7	TRBJ2-5	TRBD1	NA
TGTGCCAGCAGCTTAGGGACTAGCGGGGGGCAAGAGACCCAGTACTTC	CASSLGTSGGQETQYF	TRBV5-8	TRBJ2-5	TRBD2	NA
TGTGCCAGTAGTATAGTTCCGGGACAGGGGTGGCACGATACGCAGTATTTT	CASSIVPGQGWHDTQYF	TRBV19	TRBJ2-3	TRBD1	NA
TGTGCCAGCAGTTACTCCAGAAGCACTGAAGCTTTCTTT	CASSYSRSTEAFF	TRBV6-5	TRBJ1-1	NA	NA
TGTGCCAGCAGTCTCGGGGCTCCTAATGAAAAACTGTTTTTT	CASSLGAPNEKLFF	TRBV28	TRBJ1-4	NA	NA
TGTGCCAGCAGCCTATCGACACCGATCCATCTTCTATTACTTAGCAATCAGCCCCAGCATTTT	CASSLSTPIHLLLLSNQPQHF	TRBV7-4	TRBJ1-5	NA	NA
TGTGCCAGCAGCCAAGGGCGGGCGTCCGGGGAGCTGTTTTTT	CASSQGRASGELFF	TRBV14	TRBJ2-2	NA	NA
TGTGCCAGCAGCTTAGTTGCGGCCGGGGAAGAGACCCAGTACTTC	CASSLVAAGEETQYF	TRBV11-3	TRBJ2-5	NA	NA
TGTGCCAGCACCCCCGGTGGCACAGATACGCAGTATTTT	CASTPGGTDTQYF	TRBV27	TRBJ2-3	NA	NA
TGTGCCAGCTCACCAGGTGGGGAAAAACTGTTTTTT	CASSPGGEKLFF	TRBV18	TRBJ1-4	NA	NA
TGTGCCAGCAGGGACGGACAGGAGGTTGGCTACACCTTC	CASRDGQEVGYTF	TRBV28	TRBJ1-2	TRBD1	few
TGTGCCAGCAGCTTGGACACCGGGGAGCTGTTTTTT	CASSLDTGELFF	TRBV5-8	TRBJ2-2	NA	NA
TGTGCCAGCAGCAAAGCGCAAGGGGACAGCAATCAGCCCCAGCATTTT	CASSKAQGDSNQPQHF	TRBV21-1	TRBJ1-5	NA	NA
TGTGCCAGCAGCCCCCACTCCGGGACAGGGGGAGAGCAGTACTTC	CASSPHSGTGGEQYF	TRBV7-2	TRBJ2-7	TRBD1	NA